The clone carrying this T cell receptor beta chain has just a few counts. The data originate from a study of cytomegalovirus exposure and HLA in healthy donors. Primers for the PCR totalled 60 Vbeta and 13 Jbeta. The table came from immunoSEQ multiplex PCR; TCRdb's copy has only in-frame clones and leaves some out. The sample lists 150,000 to 200,000 clones; roughly four fifths were seen once. Sequencing was performed on PBMCs. The clonotype comes from a woman under 30 in good health and CMV-seronegative.

This CDR3 is CASSLIAGIRNTEAFF. The DNA for the CDR3 is TGTGCCAGCAGCTTAATTGCAGGGATTCGTAACACTGAAGCTTTCTTT. This chain uses TRBV7-3 with TRBJ1-1; maybe TRBD1 (5 bases). V lost 1 base and J lost 2, with 14 bases in between. This CDR3 has 16 amino acids. The germline gives CDR1 SGHTA, CDR2 FQGTGA. Full variable domain (outside the CDR3, taken from reference TRBV7-3 and TRBJ1-1): GAGVSQTPSNKVTEKGKYVELRCDPISGHTALYWYRQSLGQGPEFLIYFQGTGAADDSGLPNDRFFAVRPEGSVSTLKIQRTERGDSAVYLCASSLIAGIRNTEAFFGQGTRLTVV.